Following are 12 T cell receptor beta chains from one sample sequenced in a study of regulatory T cells in long-lasting Graves disease (dated by TCRdb to about 2021). The time point tag for this specimen amounts to: persistent/refractory GD, antithyroid drugs over 5 years with positive TRAb. For both TCR sequencing and RNA sequencing, RNA was extracted from PBMCs in TRIzol. The protocol used for the library was multiplex PCR. TCRdb shows the sequencer as Illumina HiSeq 4000. To build TCR beta libraries, CDR3 regions were amplified by Arm-PCR using iRepertoire HTBI primers. TCRdb cleaned the public reads at Q25 with fastp, built clones with MiXCR and kept in-frame beta chains. Every CDR3 protein is listed once, alongside the most common genes and DNA of its rows. For this sample the table gives 450,000 or so distinct CDR3 sequences, of which less than 25% were detected only once. Jointly, the top ten make up over 7.5% of the sample.

The material sequenced was peripheral blood mononuclear cells (PBMCs), taken when the disease was refractory, from a patient treated with antithyroid drugs. These receptors originate from a female donor with Graves disease.

The V gene is TRBV11-2, the J gene TRBJ2-2, with 9 bases aligning to TRBD1. CDR3 length: 19 amino acids. Germline assignment: CDR1 SGHAT and CDR2 FQNNGV. V was pared by 2 bases and J by 2 bases, with 12 bases of the junction left unmatched. DNA for the CDR3: TGTGCCAGCAGCTTAATTGGGAAAGACAGGGGGATTAACACCGGGGAGCTGTTTTTT. Its protein is CASSLIGKDRGINTGELFF.

This clonotype has just a few counts. The J gene is TRBJ1-1, the V gene TRBV9, with D possibly TRBD1 on 6 matching bases. Trimming stripped 0 bases from V and 1 base from J, with 10 bases between. The CDR3 loop spans 15 amino acids. Germline CDR1 SGDLS, CDR2 YYNGEE. CDR3 nucleotide sequence: TGTGCCAGCAGCGTAGGAGGACAGAGGAACACTGAAGCTTTCTTT. Protein product: CASSVGGQRNTEAFF.

The J gene is TRBJ2-6, the V gene TRBV5-1; D is undetermined. From germline, CDR1 is SGHRS and CDR2 YFSETQ. Trimming stripped 7 bases from V and 4 bases from J, with 6 bases between. This CDR3 has 12 residues. CDR3 coding DNA: TGCGCCAGCGGTAACGGGGCCAACGTCCTGACTTTC. Translated: CASGNGANVLTF.

This clonotype was detected only a few times. The rearrangement links TRBV18 to TRBJ2-1; D call uncertain. Trimming left V 2 bases short and J 4 bases short, with 6 bases between. Germline CDR1 KGHSH, CDR2 LQKENI. The CDR3 sequence is 13 residues long. The DNA of the CDR3 is TGTGCCAGCTCACCAGGGGAATACAATGAGCAGTTCTTC. The encoded protein is CASSPGEYNEQFF.

This clonotype appeared a few times. The rearrangement joins TRBV6-1 to TRBJ1-5; 7 nucleotides match TRBD1. The ends lost 6 bases at V and 5 bases at J; junction bases unmatched: 10. The germline CDR1 and CDR2 sequences are MNHNS and SASEGT. The CDR3 runs 15 residues. CDR3 sequence reads: CASSHRQGLDQPQHF. In DNA, the CDR3 is TGTGCCAGCAGCCATAGACAGGGTCTGGATCAGCCCCAGCATTTT.

At least ten counts were recorded for this clonotype. The chain employs TRBV2 and TRBJ2-1, with D unresolved. The CDR3 is 13 amino acids. V lost 8 bases and J 6 bases, leaving 14 bases between the germline ends. CDR1 and CDR2 from the germline V gene are SNHLY and FYNNEI. The CDR3 region has the DNA TGTGCCAGCTCTCCTCCAGGATTCAATGAGCAGTTCTTC. Its translation is CASSPPGFNEQFF.

V is TRBV7-2 and J is TRBJ1-2; a possible D gene is TRBD1 (6 bases). Germline V CDR1 and CDR2: SGHTA, FQGNSA. The CDR3 length is 14 residues. Trimming left V 1 base short and J 4 bases short, with 10 bases between. CDR3 nucleotides: TGTGCCAGCAGCTTAGGCATGACAGGCTATGGCTACACCTTC. Its protein is CASSLGMTGYGYTF.

This clonotype was seen a handful of times. CDR3 nucleotide sequence: TGCAGCGTTGAAGATCTTGGGGGGAGTGCGGGAGGGCCTCGGAACACCGGGGAGCTGTTTTTT. Residues: CSVEDLGGSAGGPRNTGELFF. The genes are TRBV29-1 and TRBJ2-2; 9 bases are a match to TRBD2. The CDR3 totals 21 residues. J was trimmed by 1 base and V by 0 bases; bases with no gene match: 18. Germline V gives CDR1 SQVTM, CDR2 ANQGSEA.

On this clonotype itself: A much larger clone sits a single nucleotide away, making a read error possible. The chain has TRBV7-3 and TRBJ1-2, with a weak D call TRBD1 (5 bases). The CDR3 is 15 amino acids. V shed 3 bases and J shed 6 bases, with 17 bases lying between them. Germline CDR1 is SGHTA and CDR2 is FQGTGA. The CDR3 protein is CASSLGMIGADGYTF. CDR3 coding DNA: TGTGCCAGCAGCTTGGGCATGATAGGGGCGGATGGCTACACCTTC.

This clonotype was seen a handful of times. The gene calls are TRBV19 and TRBJ1-1; D not certain. The CDR3 length is 13 residues. The V and J ends lost 0 bases and 7 bases respectively, with 9 bases between them. Germline V lookup: CDR1 LNHDA, CDR2 SQIVND (reference sequence). The CDR3 DNA is TGTGCCAGTAGTATAGATTTCGGGTTTGAAGCTTTCTTT. It specifies CASSIDFGFEAFF.

This clonotype was counted at least ten times. This rearrangement joins TRBV2 to TRBJ1-1; no firm D call. Trimming removed 6 bases from V and 12 bases from J, with 11 bases in between. Germline CDR1 SNHLY, CDR2 FYNNEI. The CDR3 loop spans 10 amino acids. The CDR3 spells CASRSHATFF. The CDR3 region has the DNA TGTGCCAGCAGGTCACATGCTACTTTCTTT.

This clonotype was found a few times. This sequence joins TRBV5-8 and TRBJ1-4; weak D call: TRBD1 (5 bases). Trimming cost V 2 bases and J 6 bases, with 14 bases left between them. In germline, CDR1 is SGHTS, CDR2 YDEGEE. This CDR3 spans 15 amino acids. This CDR3 reads CASSLGGGFDEKLFF. DNA of the CDR3: TGTGCCAGCAGCTTAGGCGGGGGATTCGATGAAAAACTGTTTTTT.